A selection of T cell receptor beta chains follows, all from one sample in a study of OX40 agonist ivuxolimab in advanced cancers. Sequencing was performed with immunoSEQ multiplex PCR; in TCRdb, only in-frame clones are kept and a portion is missing. Among 27,000 or so clones, 80% to 85% were seen once, and the ten largest hold around 21%. Material: CD4+ or CD8+ T cells sorted from blood, obtained in a trial of the OX40 agonist ivuxolimab. Receptors were obtained from an adult with an advanced solid tumor such as melanoma, head and neck, liver or kidney cancer. The CDR3 runs from the conserved cysteine through the conserved F or W. The order of the fields is CDR3 protein, CDR3 DNA, clone size, V gene, CDR3 length, J gene, D gene. A D gene is named only where the DNA matches it firmly. A clone size is listed for some rows: how often the clone was seen (once, few, many), or a class if it is expanded.

CDR3: CASSDIYLGTGPNNEQFF; DNA: TGTGCCAGCAGTGACATATACCTCGGGACAGGCCCGAACAATGAGCAGTTCTTC; size: .; V: TRBV6-4; length: 18; J: TRBJ2-1; D: TRBD1
CDR3: CASSLAARNEQYF; DNA: TGTGCCAGCAGCTTGGCGGCTCGGAACGAGCAGTACTTC; size: .; V: TRBV5-6; length: 13; J: TRBJ2-7; D: .
CDR3: CASSQGPGPYGYTF; DNA: TGCGCCAGCAGCCAAGGACCAGGGCCCTATGGCTACACCTTC; size: .; V: TRBV4-3; length: 14; J: TRBJ1-2; D: .
CDR3: CASSSNLESSGNTIYF; DNA: TGTGCCAGCAGCTCGAACCTCGAGAGCTCTGGAAACACCATATATTTT; size: .; V: TRBV5-6; length: 16; J: TRBJ1-3; D: .
CDR3: CASSPGRGGRGETQYF; DNA: TGTGCCAGCAGCCCGGGGAGGGGAGGTCGGGGAGAGACCCAGTACTTC; size: .; V: TRBV13; length: 16; J: TRBJ2-5; D: TRBD2
CDR3: CASSEPPGGSTDTQYF; DNA: TGTGCCAGCAGTGAACCCCCGGGAGGGAGCACAGATACGCAGTATTTT; size: .; V: TRBV2; length: 16; J: TRBJ2-3; D: TRBD2
CDR3: CASSLPPGDLPKNEQFF; DNA: TGTGCCAGCAGCTTACCCCCGGGCGACCTACCTAAAAATGAGCAGTTCTTC; size: .; V: TRBV11-3; length: 17; J: TRBJ2-1; D: .
CDR3: CASSPRDGANYGYTF; DNA: TGTGCCAGCAGCCCTAGGGACGGAGCTAACTATGGCTACACCTTC; size: .; V: TRBV9; length: 15; J: TRBJ1-2; D: .
CDR3: CASSLGGLAGITDTQYF; DNA: TGTGCCAGCAGCTTAGGGGGACTAGCGGGAATCACAGATACGCAGTATTTT; size: .; V: TRBV7-9; length: 17; J: TRBJ2-3; D: TRBD2
CDR3: CASSLYQGDYEQYF; DNA: TGCGCCAGCAGCTTGTACCAGGGGGACTACGAGCAGTACTTC; size: .; V: TRBV5-1; length: 14; J: TRBJ2-7; D: TRBD1
CDR3: CASSQSAHTYQETQYF; DNA: TGTGCCAGCAGCCAAAGCGCCCACACGTACCAAGAGACCCAGTACTTC; size: .; V: TRBV4-2; length: 16; J: TRBJ2-5; D: .
CDR3: CASSHAPSGKLFF; DNA: TGTGCCAGCAGTCATGCGCCCTCGGGAAAACTGTTTTTT; size: medium-sized; V: TRBV27; length: 13; J: TRBJ1-4; D: .
CDR3: CASTGGKYEQYF; DNA: TGTGCCAGCACCGGGGGCAAGTACGAGCAGTACTTC; size: .; V: TRBV7-9; length: 12; J: TRBJ2-7; D: .
CDR3: CASSLRTGETGELFF; DNA: TGTGCCAGCAGCTTAAGGACAGGGGAGACCGGGGAGCTGTTTTTT; size: .; V: TRBV7-3; length: 15; J: TRBJ2-2; D: TRBD1
CDR3: CASRQEGWPYNEQFF; DNA: TGTGCCAGCCGACAGGAGGGTTGGCCCTACAATGAGCAGTTCTTC; size: .; V: TRBV6-1; length: 15; J: TRBJ2-1; D: .
CDR3: CASSLSDTHTGELFF; DNA: TGTGCCAGCAGTTTATCCGACACCCACACCGGGGAGCTGTTTTTT; size: medium-sized; V: TRBV28; length: 15; J: TRBJ2-2; D: .
CDR3: CATPEGTGLINEQFF; DNA: TGTGCCACCCCGGAAGGGACAGGTTTAATCAATGAGCAGTTCTTC; size: .; V: TRBV2; length: 15; J: TRBJ2-1; D: TRBD1
CDR3: CASSLGGSTEAFF; DNA: TGTGCCAGCAGCTTAGGGGGGAGCACTGAAGCTTTCTTT; size: .; V: TRBV7-9; length: 13; J: TRBJ1-1; D: .
CDR3: CASSYQTGAGEAFF; DNA: TGTGCCAGCAGTTACCAGACAGGGGCGGGGGAAGCTTTCTTT; size: few; V: TRBV28; length: 14; J: TRBJ1-1; D: TRBD1
CDR3: CASSLVDRAYNEQFF; DNA: TGCGCCAGCAGCCTTGTCGACAGGGCCTACAATGAGCAGTTCTTC; size: .; V: TRBV4-1; length: 15; J: TRBJ2-1; D: TRBD1
CDR3: CASSERGGPYNEQFF; DNA: TGTGCCAGCAGTGAACGGGGGGGCCCCTACAATGAGCAGTTCTTC; size: .; V: TRBV25-1; length: 15; J: TRBJ2-1; D: TRBD2
CDR3: CASSSRPLAGFTDTQYF; DNA: TGTGCCAGCAGCTCCCGCCCGCTAGCGGGATTCACAGATACGCAGTATTTT; size: .; V: TRBV7-4; length: 17; J: TRBJ2-3; D: TRBD2
CDR3: CASSPGGGANYGYTF; DNA: TGTGCCAGCAGCCCCGGCGGGGGCGCAAACTATGGCTACACCTTC; size: .; V: TRBV16; length: 15; J: TRBJ1-2; D: .
CDR3: CASSHRTVYNEQFF; DNA: TGTGCCAGCAGTCATAGGACAGTCTACAATGAGCAGTTCTTC; size: .; V: TRBV27; length: 14; J: TRBJ2-1; D: .
CDR3: CASSDTRLAGGPGADTQYF; DNA: TGTGCCAGCAGCGATACGAGACTAGCGGGCGGTCCGGGGGCAGATACGCAGTATTTT; size: .; V: TRBV7-9; length: 19; J: TRBJ2-3; D: TRBD2
CDR3: CASSSAGGTNYGYTF; DNA: TGTGCCAGCAGTTCGGCGGGCGGGACTAACTATGGCTACACCTTC; size: .; V: TRBV28; length: 15; J: TRBJ1-2; D: .
CDR3: CSASGTGVLNTQYF; DNA: TGCAGCGCGTCCGGGACAGGGGTCTTGAATACGCAGTATTTT; size: .; V: TRBV29-1; length: 14; J: TRBJ2-3; D: TRBD1
CDR3: CAIRPSGGSTYNEQFF; DNA: TGTGCCATCAGGCCTAGCGGGGGGTCAACCTACAATGAGCAGTTCTTC; size: .; V: TRBV10-3; length: 16; J: TRBJ2-1; D: TRBD2
CDR3: CASSFGGTQYF; DNA: TGTGCCAGCAGTTTCGGTGGAACCCAGTACTTC; size: .; V: TRBV27; length: 11; J: TRBJ2-5; D: .
CDR3: CASSRTSEGYEQYF; DNA: TGTGCCAGTAGTAGGACTAGCGAGGGGTACGAGCAGTACTTC; size: .; V: TRBV19; length: 14; J: TRBJ2-7; D: TRBD2
CDR3: CASSSPSLLGDQETQYF; DNA: TGTGCCAGCAGTTCCCCGTCTTTACTAGGCGACCAAGAGACCCAGTACTTC; size: .; V: TRBV28; length: 17; J: TRBJ2-5; D: .
CDR3: CASSADAGQETQYF; DNA: TGTGCCAGCAGTGCTGACGCGGGTCAAGAGACCCAGTACTTC; size: .; V: TRBV2; length: 14; J: TRBJ2-5; D: .
CDR3: CASTQGHYSTDTQYF; DNA: TGTGCCAGCACGCAGGGACACTACAGCACAGATACGCAGTATTTT; size: .; V: TRBV7-9; length: 15; J: TRBJ2-3; D: .
CDR3: CASSSWDTSTGELFF; DNA: TGCGCCAGCAGCTCCTGGGACACTTCCACCGGGGAGCTGTTTTTT; size: .; V: TRBV5-1; length: 15; J: TRBJ2-2; D: .
CDR3: CASSPPRPRLCEQYF; DNA: TGTGCCAGCAGCCCCCCCCGACCTCGTCTCTGCGAGCAGTACTTC; size: .; V: TRBV7-3; length: 15; J: TRBJ2-7; D: .
CDR3: CASSFHGEGEQYF; DNA: TGTGCCAGCAGCTTTCACGGGGAGGGCGAGCAGTACTTC; size: .; V: TRBV13; length: 13; J: TRBJ2-7; D: TRBD2
CDR3: CASSFNRVGTDTQYF; DNA: TGTGCCAGCAGCTTCAATCGGGTCGGCACAGATACGCAGTATTTT; size: .; V: TRBV7-9; length: 15; J: TRBJ2-3; D: .
CDR3: CASSLSRTGRTEAFF; DNA: TGTGCCAGCAGTTTATCCAGGACAGGACGGACTGAAGCTTTCTTT; size: .; V: TRBV27; length: 15; J: TRBJ1-1; D: TRBD1
CDR3: CASSQGQGSYEQYF; DNA: TGCGCCAGCAGCCAAGGACAGGGATCCTACGAGCAGTACTTC; size: .; V: TRBV4-3; length: 14; J: TRBJ2-7; D: TRBD1
CDR3: CSGRQGNTEAFF; DNA: TGCAGCGGCCGACAGGGGAACACTGAAGCTTTCTTT; size: .; V: TRBV29-1; length: 12; J: TRBJ1-1; D: TRBD1
CDR3: CASSDFQGNTEAFF; DNA: TGTGCCAGCAGTGACTTCCAAGGGAACACTGAAGCTTTCTTT; size: many; V: TRBV6-1; length: 14; J: TRBJ1-1; D: .
CDR3: CASSYGTGSSYEQYF; DNA: TGCGCCAGCAGCTACGGGACAGGTAGCTCCTACGAGCAGTACTTC; size: once; V: TRBV5-1; length: 15; J: TRBJ2-7; D: TRBD1
CDR3: CASSHSGGREDTQYF; DNA: TGTGCCAGCAGCCACAGCGGGGGCCGGGAAGATACGCAGTATTTT; size: once; V: TRBV4-2; length: 15; J: TRBJ2-3; D: TRBD2
CDR3: CATSRVEAGSYNEQFF; DNA: TGTGCCACCAGCAGAGTGGAGGCAGGCTCCTACAATGAGCAGTTCTTC; size: .; V: TRBV15; length: 16; J: TRBJ2-1; D: .
CDR3: CASSGYSEKLFF; DNA: TGTGCCAGCAGCGGATACAGCGAAAAACTGTTTTTT; size: .; V: TRBV9; length: 12; J: TRBJ1-4; D: .
CDR3: CASSLNTGETQYF; DNA: TGTGCCAGCAGCTTAAATACGGGGGAGACCCAGTACTTC; size: .; V: TRBV7-3; length: 13; J: TRBJ2-5; D: .